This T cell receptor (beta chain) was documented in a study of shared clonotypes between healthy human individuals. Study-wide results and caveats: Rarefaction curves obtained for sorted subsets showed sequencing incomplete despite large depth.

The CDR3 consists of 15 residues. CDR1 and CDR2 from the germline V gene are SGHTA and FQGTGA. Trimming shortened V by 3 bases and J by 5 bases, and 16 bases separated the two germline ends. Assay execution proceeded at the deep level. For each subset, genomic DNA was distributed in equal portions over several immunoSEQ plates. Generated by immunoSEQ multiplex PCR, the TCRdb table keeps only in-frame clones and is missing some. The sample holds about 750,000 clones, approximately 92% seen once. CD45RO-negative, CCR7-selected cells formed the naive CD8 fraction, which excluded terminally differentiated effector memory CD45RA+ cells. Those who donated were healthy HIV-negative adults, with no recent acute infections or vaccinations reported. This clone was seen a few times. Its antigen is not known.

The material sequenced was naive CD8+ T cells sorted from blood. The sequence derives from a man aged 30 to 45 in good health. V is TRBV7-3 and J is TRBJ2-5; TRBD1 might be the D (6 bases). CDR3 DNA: TGTGCCAGCAGCTTCATTACAGGGACCGATGAGACCCAGTACTTC. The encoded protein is CASSFITGTDETQYF.